This is a list of T cell receptor beta chains from one sample in a study of T cell repertoires in cytomegalovirus infection. MiXCR, applied by TCRdb to the reads, yields one record per CDR3 protein. The sample includes approximately 1,000,000 distinct CDR3 sequences, more than 25% seen only once; the top ten take around 15%. The antigens for these receptors are not known. The sample was cultured CD8+ T cells from PBMCs, taken from culture after CMV antigen stimulation. The source is a human donor in good health (CMV status not recorded). Some clones in this sample may be carry-over from other donors' samples. The CDR3 runs from the conserved cysteine through the conserved F or W. The order of the fields is D gene, J gene, V gene, CDR3 protein, CDR3 DNA. D genes are given only for firm matches.

>TRBD1|TRBJ2-4|TRBV6-2/TRBV6-3
CASSSWGTGAENIQYF
TGTGCCAGCAGTTCCTGGGGGACAGGGGCAGAAAACATTCAGTACTTC
>.|TRBJ2-7|TRBV14
CASSQDQMDEQYF
TGTGCCAGCAGCCAAGATCAGATGGACGAGCAGTACTTC
>.|TRBJ2-5|TRBV19
CASIRRGRRTQYF
TGCGCCAGTATCCGTCGAGGGCGCAGGACCCAGTACTTC
>TRBD2|TRBJ2-3|TRBV6-2/TRBV6-3
CASSYLGLAGPTDTQYF
TGTGCCAGCAGTTATTTAGGACTAGCGGGGCCCACAGATACGCAGTATTTT
>.|TRBJ1-6|TRBV6-2/TRBV6-3
CASNEMGDNYNSPLHF
TGTGCCAGCAACGAAATGGGGGACAACTATAATTCACCCCTCCACTTT
>.|TRBJ2-3|TRBV7-9
CASTLPTDTQYF
TGTGCCAGCACCCTACCTACAGATACGCAGTATTTT
>.|TRBJ2-1|TRBV7-2
CASSLLPVQYDGQFF
TGTGCCAGCAGCCTCCTTCCTGTCCAGTACGATGGGCAGTTCTTC
>TRBD1|TRBJ2-3|TRBV27
CASSSHRQGSTDTQYF
TGTGCCAGCAGTTCCCACCGACAGGGAAGCACAGATACGCAGTATTTT
>.|TRBJ2-1|TRBV20-1
CSAILEGVPREAYNEQFF
TGCAGTGCAATTCTAGAGGGTGTCCCAAGGGAAGCCTACAATGAGCAGTTCTTC
>TRBD1|TRBJ2-1|TRBV10-3
CAISARTGGSNNEQFF
TGTGCCATCAGTGCCCGGACAGGGGGTTCCAACAATGAGCAGTTCTTC